This TCR beta chain was observed in a study of siplizumab effects on memory and regulatory T cells. Study-wide results and caveats: Assignment to unstimulated subsets succeeded for only a minor fraction of the alloreactive clones.

Profiled with immunoSEQ multiplex PCR; TCRdb holds only in-frame clones, not every one. Seen here are some 97,000 clones, more than 85% observed once, and the top ten hold around 2.6%. From germline, CDR1 is ENHRY and CDR2 SYGVKD. After removal of 10 bases from V and 8 bases from J, the junction contained 15 bases not matched to a gene. This CDR3 comprises 15 residues. A word on this clone: Its cognate antigen is unknown.

The chain is built from TRBV10-3 and TRBJ2-3; 10 nucleotides match TRBD2. The sample taken for sequencing was CD4+ T cells sorted from blood. This clonotype originated in a human donor in good health. Some clones in this sample may be carry-over from other donors' samples. The CDR3 region is CATGIPSGRSGTQYF. CDR3 nucleotides: TGTGCCACCGGCATACCTAGCGGGAGATCTGGTACGCAGTATTTT.